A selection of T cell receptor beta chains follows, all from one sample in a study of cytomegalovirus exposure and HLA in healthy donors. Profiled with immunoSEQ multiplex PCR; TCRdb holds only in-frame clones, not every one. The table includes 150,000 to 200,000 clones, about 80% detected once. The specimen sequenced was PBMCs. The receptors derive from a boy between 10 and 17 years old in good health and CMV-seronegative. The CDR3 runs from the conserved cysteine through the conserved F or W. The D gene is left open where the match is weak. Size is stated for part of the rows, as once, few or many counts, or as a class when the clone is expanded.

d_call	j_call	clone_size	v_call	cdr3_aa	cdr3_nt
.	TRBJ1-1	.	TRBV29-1	CSVSQGTNTEAFF	TGCAGCGTTTCACAGGGTACGAACACTGAAGCTTTCTTT
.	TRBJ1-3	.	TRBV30	CAWRLPPGNTIYF	TGTGCCTGGCGTCTCCCCCCCGGAAACACCATATATTTT
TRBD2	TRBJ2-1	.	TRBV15	CATSRGRGGVDNEQFF	TGTGCCACCAGCAGAGGCCGGGGGGGCGTAGACAATGAGCAGTTCTTC
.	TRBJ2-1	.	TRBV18	CASSPRLVVYNEQFF	TGTGCCAGCTCACCACGGTTAGTTGTCTACAATGAGCAGTTCTTC
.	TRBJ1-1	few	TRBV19	CASSIGGDTEAFF	TGTGCCAGTAGTATTGGGGGGGATACTGAAGCTTTCTTT
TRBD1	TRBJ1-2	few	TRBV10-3	CAISEGQGRDGYTF	TGTGCCATCAGTGAGGGACAGGGGAGGGATGGCTACACCTTC
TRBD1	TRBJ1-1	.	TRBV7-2	CASSLGETGYTEAFF	TGTGCCAGCAGCTTAGGCGAGACAGGGTACACTGAAGCTTTCTTT
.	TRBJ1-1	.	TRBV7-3	CASSLRVLGQTNTEAFF	TGTGCCAGCAGCTTAAGAGTATTGGGACAAACGAACACTGAAGCTTTCTTT
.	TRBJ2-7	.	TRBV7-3	CASSLGRGGNEQYF	TGTGCCAGCAGCTTAGGAAGGGGCGGCAACGAGCAGTACTTC
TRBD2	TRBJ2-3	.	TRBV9	CASSVATGTSGPGGGTDTQYF	TGTGCCAGCAGCGTAGCTACGGGGACTAGCGGGCCCGGAGGGGGCACAGATACGCAGTATTTT
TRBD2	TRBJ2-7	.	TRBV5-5	CASSLGLAGGSYEQYF	TGTGCCAGCAGCCTGGGACTAGCGGGAGGGTCCTACGAGCAGTACTTC
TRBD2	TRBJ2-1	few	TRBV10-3	CAISESGLAVNEQFF	TGTGCCATCAGTGAGTCAGGACTAGCCGTTAATGAGCAGTTCTTC
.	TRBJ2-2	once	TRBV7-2	CASSQRGAVSTGELFF	TGTGCCAGCAGCCAGCGCGGCGCGGTTAGCACCGGGGAGCTGTTTTTT
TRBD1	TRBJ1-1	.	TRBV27	CASSETGTTEAFF	TGTGCCAGCAGCGAGACAGGGACCACTGAAGCTTTCTTT
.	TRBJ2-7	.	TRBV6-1	CASRGADLTYEQYF	TGTGCCAGCAGGGGAGCGGACCTTACCTACGAGCAGTACTTC
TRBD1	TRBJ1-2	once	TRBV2	CASRAGTGVTGYGYTF	TGTGCCAGCAGGGCGGGAACAGGGGTAACTGGATATGGCTACACCTTC